Listed below are T cell receptor beta chains from one sample, sequenced in a study of T cells in Graves' hyperthyroidism and ophthalmopathy. TCRdb re-analysed the multiplex PCR reads in MiXCR, keeping a single row per CDR3 protein. The table shows around 340,000 distinct CDR3 sequences, with about a sixth occurring only once. The sequenced material came from blood. The receptors stem from a woman aged 25 to 39 with Graves' hyperthyroidism that later progressed to Graves' ophthalmopathy. The CDR3 runs from the conserved cysteine through the conserved F or W. A D gene is named only where the DNA matches it firmly. Part of the rows lack a size; the others show once, few, many or a class for expanded clones.

D: .; J: TRBJ1-2; size: many; V: TRBV28; DNA: TGTGCCAGCAGTTTAACGCAGGGGAATGGCTACACCTTC; CDR3: CASSLTQGNGYTF
D: .; J: TRBJ2-3; size: .; V: TRBV5-5; DNA: TGTGCCAGCAGCTTGACAGGGAGATCCACAGATACGCAGTATTTT; CDR3: CASSLTGRSTDTQYF
D: .; J: TRBJ1-1; size: many; V: TRBV12-3/TRBV12-4; DNA: TGTGCCAGCAGTTTAGGCAGTAACACTGAAGCTTTCTTT; CDR3: CASSLGSNTEAFF
D: .; J: TRBJ1-1; size: few; V: TRBV19; DNA: TGTGCCAGTAGTACCATAACGCAGGGGACGGACACTGAAGCTTTCTTT; CDR3: CASSTITQGTDTEAFF
D: .; J: TRBJ1-1; size: few; V: TRBV11-2; DNA: TGTGCCAGCAGCCCACCCTGGCAAGGGAGGGGGGAGATGAACACTGAAGCTTTCTTT; CDR3: CASSPPWQGRGEMNTEAFF
D: .; J: TRBJ1-5; size: many; V: TRBV12-3/TRBV12-4; DNA: TGTGCCAGCAGCCGGTGGGGGGTTAGCAATCAGCCCCAGCATTTT; CDR3: CASSRWGVSNQPQHF
D: .; J: TRBJ1-5; size: .; V: TRBV15; DNA: TGTGCCACCAGCAGAGATGGGGTGAGCAATCAGCCCCAGCATTTT; CDR3: CATSRDGVSNQPQHF
D: .; J: TRBJ1-1; size: many; V: TRBV3-1; DNA: TGTGCCAGCAGCCAAGAACTCTCTGGCACTGAAGCTTTCTTT; CDR3: CASSQELSGTEAFF
D: TRBD1; J: TRBJ2-5; size: many; V: TRBV19; DNA: TGTGCCAGTAGTGGGACAGGGTCTTGGGAGACCCAGTACTTC; CDR3: CASSGTGSWETQYF
D: TRBD2; J: TRBJ2-1; size: few; V: TRBV10-2; DNA: TGCGCCAGCCGGACTAGCGGGAGTTACAATGAGCAGTTCTTC; CDR3: CASRTSGSYNEQFF
D: .; J: TRBJ1-1; size: many; V: TRBV10-3; DNA: TGTGCCATCAGTGAGACGTCCGCCACCAGGGGAGCTTTCTTT; CDR3: CAISETSATRGAFF
D: TRBD2; J: TRBJ2-3; size: many; V: TRBV30; DNA: TGTGCCTGGAGTCCCGGCGGGAGGTCAGATACGCAGTATTTT; CDR3: CAWSPGGRSDTQYF
D: TRBD2; J: TRBJ2-4; size: many; V: TRBV29-1; DNA: TGCAGCGTTGAGGCAGCGGGGGGTGGGCTTGGAAACATTCAGTACTTC; CDR3: CSVEAAGGGLGNIQYF
D: .; J: TRBJ1-1; size: .; V: TRBV5-1; DNA: TGCGCCAGCAGCTTGGTCGGGGGAGCCACTGAAGCTTTCTTT; CDR3: CASSLVGGATEAFF
D: .; J: TRBJ2-2; size: many; V: TRBV11-2; DNA: TGTGCCAGCAGCTTAGGACTAGACAACACCGGGGAGCTGTTTTTT; CDR3: CASSLGLDNTGELFF
D: TRBD1; J: TRBJ1-6; size: .; V: TRBV5-1; DNA: TGCGCCAGCAGCTTGGACCGGGACAGAGATTCACCCCTCCACTTT; CDR3: CASSLDRDRDSPLHF
D: TRBD1; J: TRBJ1-2; size: once; V: TRBV4-1; DNA: TGCGCCAGCAGCCAAGCACAGGGGACTTTCTATGGCTACACCTTC; CDR3: CASSQAQGTFYGYTF
D: .; J: TRBJ1-1; size: many; V: TRBV2; DNA: TGTGCCAGCAGTGACAGGGCTAGGAACACTGAAGCTTTCTTT; CDR3: CASSDRARNTEAFF
D: TRBD1; J: TRBJ2-5; size: .; V: TRBV5-5; DNA: TGTGCCAGCAGCTTGGGGGTACAGGGGGATCAAGAGACCCAGTACTTC; CDR3: CASSLGVQGDQETQYF
D: .; J: TRBJ2-1; size: many; V: TRBV11-2; DNA: TGTGCCAGCAGCCCCCTCCGGGGTAACAACAATGAGCAGTTCTTC; CDR3: CASSPLRGNNNEQFF
D: .; J: TRBJ1-2; size: many; V: TRBV6-1; DNA: TGTGCCAGCAGAATGGGACCGATCTATGGCTACACCTTC; CDR3: CASRMGPIYGYTF
D: .; J: TRBJ2-2; size: once; V: TRBV6-1; DNA: TGTGCCAGCCGTGCGGACAGCTCGAACACCGGGGAGCTGTTTTTT; CDR3: CASRADSSNTGELFF
D: .; J: TRBJ2-5; size: few; V: TRBV20-1; DNA: TGCAGTGCTACCAAGACAAGGGCCCAGTACTTC; CDR3: CSATKTRAQYF
D: .; J: TRBJ2-2; size: many; V: TRBV2; DNA: TGTGCCAGCTTGGGGGTCGGGGAGCTGTTTTTT; CDR3: CASLGVGELFF
D: .; J: TRBJ1-2; size: few; V: TRBV15; DNA: TGTGCCACCAGCAACCCAGGGAATTCTAACTATGGCTACACCTTC; CDR3: CATSNPGNSNYGYTF
D: TRBD1; J: TRBJ2-7; size: once; V: TRBV12-5; DNA: TGTGCTAGTGGTCCTGACAGGGGTATTGAGTACGAGCAGTACTTC; CDR3: CASGPDRGIEYEQYF
D: TRBD1; J: TRBJ1-2; size: .; V: TRBV29-1; DNA: TGCAGCGTACGGACAGGGGGCCCTTTGTCTGGTGGCTACACCTTC; CDR3: CSVRTGGPLSGGYTF
D: TRBD1; J: TRBJ2-7; size: .; V: TRBV18; DNA: TGTGCCAGCTCACCCCTCTCCCCCGGGACAGGCGGGCACGAGCAGTACTTC; CDR3: CASSPLSPGTGGHEQYF
D: .; J: TRBJ1-1; size: many; V: TRBV5-6; DNA: TGTGCCAGCAGCTTGCTTGGGGCAGAAGTGTTTGACGACACTGAAGCTTTCTTT; CDR3: CASSLLGAEVFDDTEAFF
D: .; J: TRBJ1-5; size: once; V: TRBV5-5; DNA: TGTGCCAGCAGCGGGGGGCCGGAGGGTCGGCCCCAGCATTTT; CDR3: CASSGGPEGRPQHF
D: .; J: TRBJ2-7; size: many; V: TRBV27; DNA: TGTGCCAGAAGCCTCAATACGCCCTCCTACGAGCAGTACTTC; CDR3: CARSLNTPSYEQYF
D: .; J: TRBJ1-2; size: many; V: TRBV5-8; DNA: TGTGCCAGCAGCCTCGACCACTATGGCTACACCTTC; CDR3: CASSLDHYGYTF
D: TRBD1; J: TRBJ2-2; size: many; V: TRBV27; DNA: TGTGCCAGCAGTTTATCCGGGACAGGGGTGCCCGGGGAGCTGTTTTTT; CDR3: CASSLSGTGVPGELFF
D: TRBD2; J: TRBJ2-2; size: .; V: TRBV6-2/TRBV6-3; DNA: TGTGCCAGCAGTACGGGAGGGGGCGGGGAGCTGTTTTTT; CDR3: CASSTGGGGELFF
D: .; J: TRBJ2-1; size: many; V: TRBV29-1; DNA: TGCAGCGTTGAAATAGCCGCTACGGAAACCTACAATGAGCAGTTCTTC; CDR3: CSVEIAATETYNEQFF
D: .; J: TRBJ2-5; size: many; V: TRBV12-3/TRBV12-4; DNA: TGTGCCAGCAGTTCCACGACTAGTCACCAAGAGACCCAGCACTTC; CDR3: CASSSTTSHQETQHF
D: .; J: TRBJ1-1; size: many; V: TRBV5-1; DNA: TGCGCCAGCAGCTTGTCGGATGGGGGTCGCTCCCCTGATGAAGCTTTCTTT; CDR3: CASSLSDGGRSPDEAFF
D: .; J: TRBJ2-1; size: .; V: TRBV5-6; DNA: TGTGCCGACTACAATGAGCAGTTCTTC; CDR3: CADYNEQFF
D: .; J: TRBJ1-1; size: many; V: TRBV5-1; DNA: TGCGCCAGCAGCTTGGTTCCCCCCGCTAATCTGAACACTGAAGCTTTCTTT; CDR3: CASSLVPPANLNTEAFF
D: .; J: TRBJ2-4; size: .; V: TRBV6-5; DNA: TGTGCCAGCAGTTACTCGAAAGGCAGGGCGAGACTAGCCAAAAACATTCAGTACTTC; CDR3: CASSYSKGRARLAKNIQYF
D: .; J: TRBJ2-7; size: many; V: TRBV6-2/TRBV6-3; DNA: TGTGCCAGCAGGAAACGGGACGCTTTTACCTACGAGCAGTACTTC; CDR3: CASRKRDAFTYEQYF
D: .; J: TRBJ2-7; size: many; V: TRBV3-1; DNA: TGTGCCAGCAGTTCTGGACTCTACTACGAGCAGTACTTC; CDR3: CASSSGLYYEQYF
D: TRBD1; J: TRBJ2-1; size: many; V: TRBV7-7; DNA: TGTGCTAGCAGCCCACGGGACAGCATTACTCTCTCCTACAATGAGCAGTTCTTC; CDR3: CASSPRDSITLSYNEQFF
D: .; J: TRBJ2-5; size: .; V: TRBV10-3; DNA: TGTGCCATCAGTGCTAAAATTTTCAATGGGGCTTTCAAAGAGACCCAGTACTTC; CDR3: CAISAKIFNGAFKETQYF
D: TRBD2; J: TRBJ2-3; size: .; V: TRBV3-1; DNA: TGTGCCAGCAGCCAAGTGGTCGGGACTAGGCCAGATACGCAGTATTTT; CDR3: CASSQVVGTRPDTQYF
D: .; J: TRBJ2-5; size: .; V: TRBV27; DNA: TGTGCCAGCAGTTTATGGGGTGGAGGGAGTCCCTCCCAAGAGACCCAGTACTTC; CDR3: CASSLWGGGSPSQETQYF
D: .; J: TRBJ1-1; size: many; V: TRBV3-1; DNA: TGTGCCAGCAGTCCCTCGGATCTGAACACTGAAGCTTTCTTT; CDR3: CASSPSDLNTEAFF
D: TRBD2; J: TRBJ2-3; size: many; V: TRBV2; DNA: TGTGCCATCACGGGGGGACCCCCCCCAAGCACAGATACGCAGTATTTT; CDR3: CAITGGPPPSTDTQYF